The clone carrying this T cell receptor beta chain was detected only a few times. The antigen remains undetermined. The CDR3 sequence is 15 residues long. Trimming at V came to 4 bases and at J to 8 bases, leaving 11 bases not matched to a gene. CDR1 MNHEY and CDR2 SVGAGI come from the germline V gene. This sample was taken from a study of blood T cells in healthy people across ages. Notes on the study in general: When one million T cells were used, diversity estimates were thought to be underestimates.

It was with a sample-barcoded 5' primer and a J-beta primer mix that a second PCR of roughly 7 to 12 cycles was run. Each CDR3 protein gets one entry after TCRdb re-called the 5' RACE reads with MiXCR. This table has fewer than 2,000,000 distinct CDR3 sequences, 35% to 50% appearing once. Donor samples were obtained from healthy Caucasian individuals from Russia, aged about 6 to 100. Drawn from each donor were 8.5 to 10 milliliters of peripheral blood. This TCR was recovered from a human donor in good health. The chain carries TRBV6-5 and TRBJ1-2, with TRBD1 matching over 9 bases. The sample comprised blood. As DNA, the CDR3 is TGTGCCAGCAGTTCGCCCGGGACAGGGTATTGGGGCTACACCTTC. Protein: CASSSPGTGYWGYTF.